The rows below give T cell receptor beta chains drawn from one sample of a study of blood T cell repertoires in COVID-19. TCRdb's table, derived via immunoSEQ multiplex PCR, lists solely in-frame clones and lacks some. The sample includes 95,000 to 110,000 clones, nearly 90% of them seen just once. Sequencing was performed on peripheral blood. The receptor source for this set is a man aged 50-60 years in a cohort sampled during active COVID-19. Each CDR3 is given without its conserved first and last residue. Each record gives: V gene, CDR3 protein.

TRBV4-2,ASSQGAGSTDTQY
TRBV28,ASSRDRAYEQY
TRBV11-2,ASSTRVNQPQH
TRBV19,ASSKERGVTDTQY
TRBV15,ATSSRDSSSPLH
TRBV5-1,ASSPTMGHGNTIY
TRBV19,ASKGQPTTHGYT
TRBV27,ASSPYGGGAEQF
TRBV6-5,ASSPGLAYNEQF
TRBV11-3,ASSSTGVNSPLH
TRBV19,ASSIQRGAYEQF
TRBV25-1,ASSPLAKNIQY
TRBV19,ASTGTENYNEQF
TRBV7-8,ASSLFAGATGELF
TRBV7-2,ASSLGSGGSYEQY
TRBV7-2,ASRGGETQY
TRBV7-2,ASSPQTGISYEQY
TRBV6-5,ASRQSISGNTIY
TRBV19,ASRTETGGVYNEQF
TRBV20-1,SASREPGDQETQY
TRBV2,ASSANRGDEKLF
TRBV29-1,SVETLPLEQF
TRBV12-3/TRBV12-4,ASSLAQGPQH
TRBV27,ASSLSLGGAVFPQH
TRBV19,ASSIGLAVDIQY
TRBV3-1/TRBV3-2,ASRDGMAGGNTIY
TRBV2,ASSPTDTSYNGQF
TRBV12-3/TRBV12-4,ASSSRAEQF
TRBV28,ASSFIQGGYT
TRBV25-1,ASSRGLDSPLH
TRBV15,ATRSQGNGNQPQH
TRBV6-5,ASRPKNEEKLF